Presented here are 32 T cell receptor beta chains from one specimen sequenced in a study of blood T cell repertoires in COVID-19. The assay was immunoSEQ multiplex PCR, and TCRdb's table has in-frame clones only and misses some. The sample yields over 60,000 clones, roughly 72% seen once. Sequences were obtained from peripheral blood. These receptor sequences come from a man aged 60 to 69 with COVID-19, enrolled during active disease.

This chain connects TRBV7-2 to TRBJ2-1, with 10 bases that match TRBD2. The V and J ends lost 5 bases and 7 bases, in that order; junction bases with no gene match: 8. The CDR3 is made up of 15 amino acids. Germline V lookup: CDR1 SGHTA, CDR2 FQGNSA. The CDR3 region has the DNA TGTGCCAGCAGCCTGAGCGGGGGGGCCCAAAATGAGCAGTTCTTC. Its translation is CASSLSGGAQNEQFF. The whole variable domain, remainder taken from reference TRBV7-2 and TRBJ2-1, is GAGVSQSPSNKVTEKGKDVELRCDPISGHTALYWYRQSLGQGLEFLIYFQGNSAPDKSGLPSDRFSAERTGGSVSTLTIQRTQQEDSAVYLCASSLSGGAQNEQFFGPGTRLTVL.

This chain links TRBV6-5 with TRBJ1-1; 7 bases line up with TRBD1. The V and J ends lost 7 bases and 4 bases, in that order; junction bases with no gene match: 9. Germline V gene lookup returns CDR1 MNHEY and CDR2 SVGAGI. This CDR3 contains 14 residues. CDR3 in amino acids: CASNLGGLGTEAFF. The CDR3 DNA follows: TGTGCCAGCAACTTAGGGGGCTTGGGCACTGAAGCTTTCTTT.

The V and J genes are TRBV29-1 and TRBJ1-1, with 10 nucleotides matching TRBD1. Germline CDR1 reads SQVTM; CDR2 reads ANQGSEA. The CDR3 runs to 14 residues. The junction had 8 bases not matched to a gene; V was cut back by 6 bases and J by 4 bases. The CDR3 here is CSVTGGWGSTEAFF. The CDR3 nucleotides are TGCAGCGTGACAGGGGGCTGGGGTTCCACTGAAGCTTTCTTT.

This clone was detected only once. The V gene is TRBV9, the J gene TRBJ2-7, with TRBD1 identical over 7 bases. This CDR3 contains 14 residues. Trimming at V came to 0 bases and at J to 2 bases, leaving 2 bases not matched to a gene. Looked up from germline, CDR1 is SGDLS and CDR2 is YYNGEE. CDR3 protein: CASSVGDSAYEQYF. The CDR3 bases are TGTGCCAGCAGCGTAGGGGACAGTGCCTACGAGCAGTACTTC.

The CDR3 DNA reads TGTGCCAGCATTAGGGGATCAACTAATGAAAAACTGTTTTTT. Protein: CASIRGSTNEKLFF. This sequence joins TRBV28 and TRBJ1-4; tentative D call: TRBD1 (5 bases). The germline CDR1 and CDR2 sequences are MDHEN and SYDVKM. CDR3 length equals 14 residues. Trimming took off 7 bases at V and 0 bases at J, with 9 bases between the two ends.

The J gene is TRBJ2-7, the V gene TRBV11-3, with 12 bases identical to TRBD2. V gave up 1 base and J gave up 6 bases; unmatched junction bases: 4. The germline V gene encodes CDR1 SGHNT and CDR2 YENEEA. This CDR3 spans 15 amino acids. In nucleotides, the CDR3 is TGTGCCAGCAGCTTAGGTCTAGCGGGAGGGTCCGAGCAGTACTTC. Its protein is CASSLGLAGGSEQYF.

This chain uses TRBV5-6 with TRBJ2-2; perhaps TRBD2 as D (6 bases). With 4 bases removed from V and 3 bases from J, the gap between germline ends came to 22 bases. The V gene's germline CDR1 is SGHDT and CDR2 YYEEEE. The CDR3 covers 18 residues. DNA for the CDR3: TGTGCCAGCAGCGCGTTGGAGGGCCTCGCGGTGGACACCGGGGAGCTGTTTTTT. It specifies CASSALEGLAVDTGELFF.

V gene TRBV12-3 or TRBV12-4 combines with J gene TRBJ2-5; TRBD1 matches at 7 bases. V was pared by 4 bases and J by 5 bases, with 4 bases of the junction left unmatched. The CDR3 is 13 residues long. The CDR3 sequence is CASSYLQGETQYF. The CDR3 DNA sequence: TGTGCCAGCAGTTATCTACAGGGGGAGACCCAGTACTTC.

The chain combines TRBV12-3 or TRBV12-4 with TRBJ2-7; the D gene is possibly TRBD1 (5 bases). The CDR3 consists of 13 residues. Between the trimmed V and J ends, which lost 5 bases and 12 bases, there was a span of 20 bases. CDR3 DNA: TGTGCCAGCAGTCGACAGTCTCTTGCCTCGCGGTACTTC. The encoded protein is CASSRQSLASRYF.

This chain links TRBV6-6 with TRBJ1-4; D not certain. Germline V gene sequence: CDR1 MNHNY, CDR2 SVGAGI (reference sequence). CDR3 length: 11 amino acids. V gave up 6 bases and J gave up 10 bases, with 9 bases separating them. The DNA for the CDR3 is TGTGCCAGCAGGAGTATTGGAAAACTGTTTTTT. Protein product: CASRSIGKLFF.

The gene calls are TRBV5-1 and TRBJ2-3; 13 bases are shared with TRBD2. The CDR3 runs to 15 residues. Trimming removed 4 bases from V and 6 bases from J; junction bases left unmatched: 5. The V gene's germline CDR1 is SGHRS and CDR2 YFSETQ. The chain's CDR3 is CASSLRTSGSDTQYF. As DNA, the CDR3 is TGCGCCAGCAGCCTCAGGACTAGCGGGAGTGATACGCAGTATTTT.

This chain joins TRBV6-6 and TRBJ1-6, with D perhaps TRBD1 (5 bases). Germline V gene sequence: CDR1 MNHNY, CDR2 SVGAGI (reference sequence). The CDR3 is made up of 14 amino acids. With 2 bases removed from V and 14 bases from J, the gap between germline ends came to 16 bases. The chain's CDR3 is CASSYTNRHAALHF. CDR3 DNA sequence: TGTGCCAGCAGTTACACAAACAGGCATGCAGCCCTCCACTTT.

This rearrangement joins TRBV19 to TRBJ2-4; 7 nucleotides agree with TRBD1. CDR1 is LNHDA and CDR2 is SQIVND in the germline V gene (reference sequence). This CDR3 contains 12 residues. Trimming cost V 10 bases and J 8 bases; bases outside gene matches: 8. The CDR3 DNA sequence: TGTGCCACCTCGACAGGGAGAGACATTCAGTACTTC. It translates to CATSTGRDIQYF. Supplemented by reference TRBV19 and TRBJ2-4, the full variable domain reads DGGITQSPKYLFRKEGQNVTLSCEQNLNHDAMYWYRQDPGQGLRLIYYSQIVNDFQKGDIAEGYSVSREKKESFPLTVTSAQKNPTAFYLCATSTGRDIQYFGAGTRLSVL.

This rearrangement joins TRBV6-6 to TRBJ2-4; D remains unclear. Looked up from germline, CDR1 is MNHNY and CDR2 is SVGAGI (reference sequence). The CDR3 is 15 residues long. With 6 bases removed from V and 5 bases from J, the gap between germline ends came to 17 bases. This chain's CDR3 is CASRVGWARENIQYF. In DNA form, the CDR3 reads TGTGCCAGCAGGGTTGGGTGGGCCAGAGAAAACATTCAGTACTTC.

V usage is TRBV5-6 and J usage is TRBJ1-2, with TRBD1 matching over 9 bases. V was clipped by 5 bases and J by 4 bases; unmatched bases: 9. The CDR3 covers 15 residues. Germline lookup yields CDR1 SGHDT and CDR2 YYEEEE. The chain's CDR3 is CASRLRGQGLYGYTF. The CDR3 coding sequence is TGTGCCAGCAGACTGAGGGGACAGGGCCTCTATGGCTACACCTTC.

The V and J genes are TRBV5-4 and TRBJ2-5, with a possible D match to TRBD2 (6 bases). This CDR3 comprises 14 residues. Germline V gene data show CDR1 as SGHNT and CDR2 as YYREEE (reference sequence). Trimming removed 4 bases at V and 1 base at J, with 11 bases between. CDR3 loop: CASSPVGGQETQYF. CDR3 nucleotides: TGTGCCAGCAGCCCCGTGGGGGGCCAAGAGACCCAGTACTTC.

Notes on this clone: This same CDR3 is encoded by further DNA sequences in the sample. This rearrangement joins TRBV3-1 (or the pseudogene TRBV3-2) to TRBJ1-3; 8 bases are a match to TRBD1. The CDR3 covers 14 residues. J gave up 3 bases and V 2 bases, and 0 bases lay outside the gene matches. The germline gives CDR1 LGHDT, CDR2 YNNKEL (reference sequence). This CDR3 reads CASSQTGGGNTIYF. CDR3 sequence (DNA): TGTGCCAGCAGCCAAACAGGGGGTGGAAACACCATATATTTT.

The genes are TRBV4-2 and TRBJ2-7; the D gene is possibly TRBD2 (5 bases). Trimming shortened V by 4 bases and J by 6 bases, and 7 bases separated the two germline ends. This CDR3 has 11 residues. Germline V gene sequence: CDR1 LGHNA, CDR2 YNFKEQ. DNA of the CDR3: TGTGCCAGCAGCCGGGAGAGCGAGCAGTACTTC. Its protein product is CASSRESEQYF.

This chain uses TRBV9 with TRBJ1-2; 8 nucleotides match TRBD1. The germline V gene has CDR1 SGDLS and CDR2 YYNGEE. The CDR3 is made up of 11 amino acids. Trimming cost V 9 bases and J 10 bases; bases outside gene matches: 8. CDR3 sequence (DNA): TGTGCCACGAGGGGGGGACAGGACTACACCTTC. It yields the protein CATRGGQDYTF.

V is TRBV3-1 (or the pseudogene TRBV3-2) and J is TRBJ2-1, with 11 bases that match TRBD1. This CDR3 is built from 16 residues. Germline trimming cut 4 bases from V and 2 bases from J; bases unmatched to any gene: 4. Germline values: CDR1 LGHDT, CDR2 YNNKEL (reference sequence). The DNA of the CDR3 is TGTGCCAGCAGCCGATGGGGACAGGGGGCCTACAATGAGCAGTTCTTC. It specifies CASSRWGQGAYNEQFF.

The CDR3: CASSSGQSSDEQYF. CDR3 coding DNA: TGCGCCAGCAGCTCAGGACAGTCTTCCGACGAGCAGTACTTC. The chain couples TRBV23-1 to TRBJ2-7; the D gene is possibly TRBD1 (6 bases). TRBV23-1 is an ORF; its function is uncertain. This CDR3 has 14 amino acids. The V end was cut by 6 bases, the J end by 5 bases, with 17 bases between.

Of note for this clone: It may be a read error: a sequence one base away is much more abundant. Other DNA sequences in this sample translate to the same CDR3. This chain links TRBV3-1 (or the pseudogene TRBV3-2) with TRBJ1-6; the match to TRBD1 covers 7 bases. V shed 3 bases, J shed 7 bases, and the junction held 3 bases outside the gene matches. This CDR3 has 14 amino acids. Germline CDR1 LGHDT, CDR2 YNNKEL (reference sequence). The CDR3 DNA follows: TGTGCCAGCAGCCAGTACAGGGGCAATTCACCCCTCCACTTT. Its translation is CASSQYRGNSPLHF.

This clone was detected once. The rearrangement uses TRBV27 and TRBJ2-1; 13 nucleotides match TRBD2. The CDR3 loop spans 15 amino acids. J gave up 8 bases and V 6 bases, and 7 bases lay outside the gene matches. The germline gives CDR1 MNHEY, CDR2 SMNVEV (reference sequence). This CDR3 is CASRTTSGGDYEQFF. The CDR3 coding sequence is TGTGCCAGCAGGACCACTAGCGGGGGGGATTATGAGCAGTTCTTC.

This clone was counted between two and nine times. V and J are TRBV3-1 (or the pseudogene TRBV3-2) and TRBJ2-1, with a weak D call TRBD1 (7 bases). This CDR3 is built from 15 residues. The V end lost 4 bases, the J end lost 1 base, and 11 bases lay between the germline ends. Germline V gene data show CDR1 as LGHDT and CDR2 as YNNKEL (reference sequence). DNA for the CDR3: TGTGCCAGCAGCCGGAGGGGGCAGTCCTACAATGAGCAGTTCTTC. This encodes CASSRRGQSYNEQFF.

This chain links TRBV11-3 with TRBJ2-3, with 7 bases matching TRBD2. This CDR3 is 14 amino acids long. Trimming at V came to 3 bases and at J to 0 bases, leaving 0 bases not matched to a gene. Germline V CDR1 and CDR2: SGHNT, YENEEA. In DNA form, the CDR3 reads TGTGCCAGCAGCTTTAGCGGGAGCACAGATACGCAGTATTTT. Protein: CASSFSGSTDTQYF.

This chain connects TRBV12-3 or TRBV12-4 to TRBJ1-5; perhaps TRBD1 as D (5 bases). This CDR3 is 13 amino acids long. The ends were cut back, 3 bases at V and 5 bases at J, with 8 bases in the middle. The CDR3 reads CASSLGGYQPQHF. The DNA of the CDR3 is TGTGCCAGCAGTTTGGGGGGATATCAGCCCCAGCATTTT.

This clone was detected only once. CDR3 region: CASSSTAGGEETQYF. The DNA for the CDR3 is TGTGCCAGCAGTTCGACAGCGGGGGGGGAAGAGACCCAGTACTTC. The genes are TRBV2 and TRBJ2-5; 10 nucleotides match TRBD2. The CDR3 runs 15 residues. Per the germline V gene, CDR1 is SNHLY and CDR2 is FYNNEI. V shed 5 bases and J 3 bases; nucleotides not matched to a gene: 6.

CDR3 amino acids: CASNPNRDSRTDTGELFF. Here the CDR3 DNA reads TGTGCCAGCAACCCAAATCGGGACAGCAGGACGGACACCGGGGAGCTGTTTTTT. The chain couples TRBV11-3 to TRBJ2-2; 7 bases line up with TRBD1. From germline, CDR1 is SGHNT and CDR2 YENEEA. The CDR3 has 18 amino acids. J was trimmed by 3 bases and V by 7 bases; bases with no gene match: 17.

This clone occurred a few times. Compared with germline, one end of the junction differs, possibly owing to a read error. The chain links TRBV5-1 to TRBJ2-2; 9 bases line up with TRBD1. Looked up from germline, CDR1 is SGHRS and CDR2 is YFSETQ. The CDR3 has 15 amino acids. CDR3 residues: CASSSGTGNPGELFF. DNA for the CDR3: TGCGCCAGCAGTTCCGGGACAGGGAACCCCGGGGAGCTGTTTTTT.

The chain combines TRBV3-1 (or the pseudogene TRBV3-2) with TRBJ1-2; TRBD1 is a possible D gene (5 bases). V dropped 6 bases and J dropped 7 bases, with 18 bases sitting between them. CDR3 length: 14 amino acids. CDR1 LGHDT and CDR2 YNNKEL come from the germline V gene (reference sequence). CDR3 DNA sequence: TGTGCCAGCAGTCCAAGGGGAGAGGGAGGTGGCTACACCTTC. The encoded protein is CASSPRGEGGGYTF.

The V call is TRBV3-1 (or the pseudogene TRBV3-2), the J call TRBJ2-5, with TRBD2 identical over 13 bases. There are 17 residues in the CDR3. CDR1 is LGHDT, CDR2 YNNKEL, per germline (reference sequence). V trimming: 1 base; J trimming: 4 bases; junction bases outside the gene matches: 6. The CDR3 reads CASSQGLAGGYRETQYF. CDR3 coding DNA: TGTGCCAGCAGCCAAGGACTAGCGGGAGGTTATCGAGAGACCCAGTACTTC.

The genes are TRBV7-3 and TRBJ2-1; perhaps TRBD1 as D (6 bases). Looked up from germline, CDR1 is SGHTA and CDR2 is FQGTGA. The CDR3 length is 16 residues. The germline V and J ends were trimmed by 6 bases and 7 bases, with 22 bases remaining between them. The CDR3 loop is CASRLLTRDNRNEQFF. The CDR3 DNA is TGTGCCAGCAGACTGCTAACCCGGGACAACCGGAATGAGCAGTTCTTC.